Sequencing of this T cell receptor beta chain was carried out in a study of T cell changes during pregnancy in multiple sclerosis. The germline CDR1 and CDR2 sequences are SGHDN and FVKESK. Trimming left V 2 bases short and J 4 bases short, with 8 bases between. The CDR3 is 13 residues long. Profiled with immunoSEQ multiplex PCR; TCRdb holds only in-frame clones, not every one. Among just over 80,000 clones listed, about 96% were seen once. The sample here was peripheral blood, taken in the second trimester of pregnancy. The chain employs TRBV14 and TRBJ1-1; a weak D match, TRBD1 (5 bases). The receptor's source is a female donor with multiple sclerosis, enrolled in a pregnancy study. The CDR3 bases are TGTGCCAGCAGCCAATGGGGGGGCACTGAAGCTTTCTTT. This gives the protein CASSQWGGTEAFF.